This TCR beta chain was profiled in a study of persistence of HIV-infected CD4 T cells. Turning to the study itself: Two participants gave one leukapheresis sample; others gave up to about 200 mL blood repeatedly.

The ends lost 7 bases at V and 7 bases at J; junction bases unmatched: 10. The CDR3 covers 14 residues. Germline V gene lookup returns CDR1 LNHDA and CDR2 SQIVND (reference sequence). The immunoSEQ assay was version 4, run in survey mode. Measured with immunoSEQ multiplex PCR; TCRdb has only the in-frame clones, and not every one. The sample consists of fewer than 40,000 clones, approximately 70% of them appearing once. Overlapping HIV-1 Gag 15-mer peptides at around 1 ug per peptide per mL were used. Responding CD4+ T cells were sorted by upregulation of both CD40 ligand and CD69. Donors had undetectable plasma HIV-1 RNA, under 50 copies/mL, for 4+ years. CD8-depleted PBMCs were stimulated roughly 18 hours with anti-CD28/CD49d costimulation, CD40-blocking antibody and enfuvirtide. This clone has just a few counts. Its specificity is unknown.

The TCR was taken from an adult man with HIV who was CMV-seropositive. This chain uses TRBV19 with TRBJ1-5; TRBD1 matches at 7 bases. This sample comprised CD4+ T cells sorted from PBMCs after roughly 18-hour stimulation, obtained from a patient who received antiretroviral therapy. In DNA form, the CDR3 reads TGTGCCAGTAATGGGCAGGGGGATCAACAGCCCCAGCATTTT. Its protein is CASNGQGDQQPQHF.